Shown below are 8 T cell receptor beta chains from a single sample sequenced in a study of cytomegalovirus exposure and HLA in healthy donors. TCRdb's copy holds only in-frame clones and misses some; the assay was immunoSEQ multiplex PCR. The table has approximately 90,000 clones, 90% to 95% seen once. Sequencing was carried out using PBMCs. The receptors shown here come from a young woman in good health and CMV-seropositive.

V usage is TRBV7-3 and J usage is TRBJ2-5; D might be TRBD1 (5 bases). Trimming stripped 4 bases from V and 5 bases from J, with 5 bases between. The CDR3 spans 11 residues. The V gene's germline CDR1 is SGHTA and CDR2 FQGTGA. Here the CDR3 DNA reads TGTGCCAGCAGCTCAGGGGAGACCCAGTACTTC. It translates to CASSSGETQYF.

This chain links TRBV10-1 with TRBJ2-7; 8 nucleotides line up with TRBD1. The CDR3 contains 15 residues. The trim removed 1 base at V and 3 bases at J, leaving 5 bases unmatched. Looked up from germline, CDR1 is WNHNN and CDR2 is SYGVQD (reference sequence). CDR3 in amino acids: CASSEWTGKFYEQYF. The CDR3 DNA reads TGCGCCAGCAGTGAGTGGACAGGGAAATTCTACGAGCAGTACTTC.

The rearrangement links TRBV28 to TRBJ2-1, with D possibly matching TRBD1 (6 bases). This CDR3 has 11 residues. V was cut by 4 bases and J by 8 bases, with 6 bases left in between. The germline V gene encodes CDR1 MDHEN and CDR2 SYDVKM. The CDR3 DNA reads TGTGCCAGCAGTTACAGGGATGAGCAGTTCTTC. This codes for CASSYRDEQFF.

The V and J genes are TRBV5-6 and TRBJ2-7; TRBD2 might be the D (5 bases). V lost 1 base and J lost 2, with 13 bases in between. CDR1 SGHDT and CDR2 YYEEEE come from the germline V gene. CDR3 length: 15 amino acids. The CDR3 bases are TGTGCCAGCAGCTTGTTTAAGGACTTCACCTACGAGCAGTACTTC. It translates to CASSLFKDFTYEQYF.

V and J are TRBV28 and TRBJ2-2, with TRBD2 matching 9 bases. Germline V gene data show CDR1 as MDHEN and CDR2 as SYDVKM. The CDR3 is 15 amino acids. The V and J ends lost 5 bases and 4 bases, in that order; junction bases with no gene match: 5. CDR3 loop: CASSGAGGRTGELFF. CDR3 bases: TGTGCCAGCAGTGGAGCGGGAGGTCGCACCGGGGAGCTGTTTTTT.

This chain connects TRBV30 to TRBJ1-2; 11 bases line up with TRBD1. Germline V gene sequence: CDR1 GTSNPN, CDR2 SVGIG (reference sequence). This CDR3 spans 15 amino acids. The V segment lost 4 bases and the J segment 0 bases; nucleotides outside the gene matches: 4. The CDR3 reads CAWTGTGGTNYGYTF. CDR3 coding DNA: TGTGCCTGGACCGGGACAGGGGGTACTAACTATGGCTACACCTTC. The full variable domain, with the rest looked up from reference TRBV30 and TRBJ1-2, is SQTIHQWPATLVQPVGSPLSLECTVEGTSNPNLYWYRQAAGRGLQLLFYSVGIGQISSEVPQNLSASRPQDRQFILSSKKLLLSDSGFYLCAWTGTGGTNYGYTFGSGTRLTVV.

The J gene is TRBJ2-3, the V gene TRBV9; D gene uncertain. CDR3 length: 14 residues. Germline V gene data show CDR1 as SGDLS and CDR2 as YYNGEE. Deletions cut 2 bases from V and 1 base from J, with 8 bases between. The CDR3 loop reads CASSVGSGTDTQYF. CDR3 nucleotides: TGTGCCAGCAGCGTCGGTAGTGGCACAGATACGCAGTATTTT.

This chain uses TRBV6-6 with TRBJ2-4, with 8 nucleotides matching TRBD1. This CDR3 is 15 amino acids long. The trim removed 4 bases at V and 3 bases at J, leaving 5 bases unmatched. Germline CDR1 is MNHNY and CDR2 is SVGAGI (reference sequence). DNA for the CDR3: TGTGCCAGCAGTTCGACAGGGGTTAGCAAAAACATTCAGTACTTC. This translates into CASSSTGVSKNIQYF.